This is a list of T cell receptor beta chains from one sample in a study of T-cell reconstitution after alpha-beta-depleted transplantation in children. TCRdb used MiXCR to reprocess the PCR reads, holding one entry per CDR3 protein. The sample yields about 300,000 distinct CDR3 sequences, just over 7.5% seen once. The starting material was peripheral blood, obtained 360 days after TCRalphabeta/CD19-depleted stem cell transplant. The receptors derive from a female patient younger than 10 who had a stem cell transplant for Fanconi anemia, so the T cells may come from the graft donor. CDR3s include the opening cysteine and the closing phenylalanine or tryptophan. Fields, in order: J gene, clone size, D gene, V gene, CDR3 DNA, CDR3 protein. D genes are given only for firm matches. Clone size, where shown, is once, few, many, or a class for clones that have expanded.

TRBJ1-2,many,NA,TRBV20-1,TGCAGTGCTAGAATGGCTGGCTACACCTTC,CSARMAGYTF
TRBJ1-5,NA,TRBD1,TRBV15,TGTGCCACCAGCGGAACTTCAGGGGGCAGTCAGCCCCAGCATTTT,CATSGTSGGSQPQHF
TRBJ2-2,many,NA,TRBV28,TGTGCCAGCAGCAGACTCGTCACCGGGGAGCTGTTTTTT,CASSRLVTGELFF
TRBJ1-2,NA,NA,TRBV5-1,TGCGCCAGCGGACTACCAGGACGGGATTATGGCTACACCTTC,CASGLPGRDYGYTF
TRBJ2-7,many,TRBD1,TRBV6-2/TRBV6-3,TGTGCCAGCAGTTATACGTCCGCCGGGACAGGTGGCGAGCAGTACTTC,CASSYTSAGTGGEQYF
TRBJ2-1,many,NA,TRBV3-1,TGTGCCAGCAGCCGGGCCGGTGATGGTGAGCAGTTCTTC,CASSRAGDGEQFF
TRBJ2-1,many,NA,TRBV7-8,TGTGCCAGCAGCTTAGTCCAAACCTCATACAATGAGCAGTTCTTC,CASSLVQTSYNEQFF
TRBJ2-1,many,TRBD2,TRBV25-1,TGTGCCAGCAGTGAATTAGTAGCGGGGGCCTCCAATGAGCAGTTCTTC,CASSELVAGASNEQFF
TRBJ2-1,NA,TRBD2,TRBV20-1,TGCAGTGCCATTAGCGGGGGAGAACCCAATGAGCAGTTCTTC,CSAISGGEPNEQFF
TRBJ2-1,NA,NA,TRBV3-1,TGTGCCACCAGCCAGCAGGTACCTGCGTCGTTGAGCAATGAGCAGTTCTTC,CATSQQVPASLSNEQFF
TRBJ2-1,NA,NA,TRBV19,TGTGCCAGGGGTACGAGGGACGACAATGAGCAGTTCTTC,CARGTRDDNEQFF
TRBJ2-5,many,NA,TRBV29-1,TGCAGCGTCCTCGGCAGAGGCGGTAAAGAGACCCAGTACTTC,CSVLGRGGKETQYF
TRBJ2-1,few,TRBD1,TRBV18,TGTGCCAGCTCACCTTTTTCGGGACAGGGAAGTCATGAGCAGTTCTTC,CASSPFSGQGSHEQFF
TRBJ2-1,NA,NA,TRBV27,TGTGCCAGCAGTAAAGGGACCCCCTCGCCCGACAATGAGCAGTTCTTC,CASSKGTPSPDNEQFF